This T cell receptor beta chain derives from a study of cytomegalovirus exposure and HLA in healthy donors. Details on this clone: Its antigen is not identified.

Notes on the study in general: Most TCRs appeared rarely, but some public TCRs recurred in many donors. Some V segments, including TRBV6-2 and TRBV6-3, were excluded as indistinguishable.

Trimming removed 7 bases from V and 0 bases from J; junction bases left unmatched: 5. The CDR3 sequence is 14 residues long. Germline V gene sequence: CDR1 SGHNT, CDR2 YYREEE (reference sequence). Participants comprised healthy donors of bone marrow. The PCR had 60 Vbeta and 13 Jbeta primers. Measured with immunoSEQ multiplex PCR; TCRdb has only the in-frame clones, and not every one. The data hold fewer than 250,000 clones, with approximately 79% observed a single time. J is TRBJ1-1 and V is TRBV5-4, with 8 bases matching TRBD1. The sequenced sample was PBMCs. The clonotype comes from a male donor in good health and CMV-seronegative. Here the CDR3 reads CASQTGALNTEAFF. In DNA form, the CDR3 reads TGTGCCAGCCAGACAGGGGCCCTGAACACTGAAGCTTTCTTT.